The 26 T cell receptor beta chains reported below all come from one sample, sequenced in a study of blood T cell repertoires in COVID-19. Profiling relied on immunoSEQ multiplex PCR, and the TCRdb table lists in-frame clones only, not all of them. The sample lists roughly 310,000 clones; 75% to 90% were seen once. Sequenced sample: peripheral blood. Receptors originate from a woman in her thirties with COVID-19, enrolled during active disease.

The V and J genes are TRBV7-9 and TRBJ1-3, with D perhaps TRBD1 (5 bases). The V end was cut by 1 base, the J end by 2 bases, with 9 bases between. In germline, CDR1 is SEHNR, CDR2 FQNEAQ (reference sequence). The CDR3 is made up of 15 amino acids. The CDR3: CASSLDWGAGNTIYF. The CDR3 region has the DNA TGTGCCAGCAGCTTAGATTGGGGCGCTGGAAACACCATATATTTT.

The genes are TRBV7-3 and TRBJ2-6, with 9 bases matching TRBD1. The J segment lost 0 bases and the V segment lost 2 bases, leaving 5 bases of the junction unmatched. The germline CDR1 and CDR2 sequences are SGHTA and FQGTGA. CDR3 length: 18 amino acids. Here the CDR3 reads CASSLGQGSRSGANVLTF. The DNA for the CDR3 is TGTGCCAGCAGCTTAGGACAGGGGTCACGCTCTGGGGCCAACGTCCTGACTTTC.

This clone was seen only once. This chain uses TRBV7-9 with TRBJ2-1; 8 nucleotides line up with TRBD2. Germline V gene sequence: CDR1 SEHNR, CDR2 FQNEAQ (reference sequence). V shed 0 bases and J 8 bases; nucleotides not matched to a gene: 6. The CDR3 is 15 residues long. The DNA of the CDR3 is TGTGCCAGCAGCTTAGCAGTAGCGGGAATCGATGAGCAGTTCTTC. Translated: CASSLAVAGIDEQFF.

The J gene is TRBJ1-2, the V gene TRBV10-3; D may be TRBD1 (6 bases). The CDR3 covers 13 residues. Germline V gene sequence: CDR1 ENHRY, CDR2 SYGVKD. V was shortened by 3 bases and J by 3 bases, with 8 bases between the two germline ends. The CDR3 spells CAISEGGDYGYTF. CDR3 DNA sequence: TGTGCCATCAGTGAAGGGGGGGACTATGGCTACACCTTC.

The gene calls are TRBV4-1 and TRBJ1-2; 7 nucleotides agree with TRBD1. The junction had 6 bases not matched to a gene; V was cut back by 0 bases and J by 2 bases. The CDR3 has 16 residues. Germline V gene sequence: CDR1 MGHRA, CDR2 YSYEKL. The CDR3 protein is CASSQDELGQNYGYTF. CDR3 nucleotide sequence: TGCGCCAGCAGCCAAGATGAATTGGGACAGAACTATGGCTACACCTTC.

The chain carries TRBV27 and TRBJ1-2; weak D call: TRBD1 (6 bases). CDR3 size: 14 residues. Trimming removed 6 bases at V and 4 bases at J, with 15 bases between. In germline, CDR1 is MNHEY, CDR2 SMNVEV (reference sequence). The DNA of the CDR3 is TGTGCCAGCAGCTCCACAGGGTTGGGCTATGGCTACACCTTC. It encodes CASSSTGLGYGYTF.

The chain couples TRBV7-3 to TRBJ2-1; D gene uncertain. The CDR3 is 14 residues long. Germline V lookup: CDR1 SGHTA, CDR2 FQGTGA. V gave up 2 bases and J gave up 3 bases, with 8 bases separating them. CDR3 residues: CASSLPSNYNEQFF. The CDR3 DNA reads as TGTGCCAGCAGCTTACCTAGTAACTACAATGAGCAGTTCTTC.

The V call is TRBV10-3, the J call TRBJ2-1, with 14 bases aligning to TRBD2. The germline V gene has CDR1 ENHRY and CDR2 SYGVKD. With 10 bases clipped from V and 7 bases from J, the junction kept 12 bases outside the gene matches. The CDR3 loop spans 16 amino acids. CDR3: CASKGTSGRGGNEQFF. The CDR3 nucleotides read TGTGCCAGCAAGGGGACTAGCGGGAGAGGGGGAAATGAGCAGTTCTTC.

The gene calls are TRBV7-9 and TRBJ2-7, with 8 nucleotides matching TRBD1. The germline V gene has CDR1 SEHNR and CDR2 FQNEAQ (reference sequence). The CDR3 has 12 amino acids. Losses at the gene ends were 5 bases for V and 6 bases for J; bases not matched to a gene: 3. The CDR3 nucleotides read TGTGCCAGCAGCAGAGACAGGGGCGAGCAGTACTTC. It codes for CASSRDRGEQYF.

V usage is TRBV19 and J usage is TRBJ2-5; 11 nucleotides match TRBD2. CDR3 length: 17 amino acids. Germline-derived CDR1 and CDR2 are LNHDA and SQIVND (reference sequence). V trimming: 5 bases; J trimming: 5 bases; junction bases outside the gene matches: 13. CDR3 region: CASSEGSSGRLDETQYF. CDR3 coding DNA: TGTGCCAGTAGTGAGGGGTCTAGCGGGAGGCTGGACGAGACCCAGTACTTC.

The gene calls are TRBV19 and TRBJ1-4; D is possibly TRBD1 (6 bases). This CDR3 contains 17 residues. CDR1 and CDR2 (germline): LNHDA, SQIVND (reference sequence). V dropped 5 bases and J dropped 5 bases, with 21 bases sitting between them. The CDR3 sequence is CASSRIGRRTVNEKLFF. CDR3 nucleotides: TGTGCCAGTAGTCGCATAGGTCGTCGGACAGTCAATGAAAAACTGTTTTTT. Combining the CDR3 with reference TRBV19 and TRBJ1-4 gives the whole variable domain DGGITQSPKYLFRKEGQNVTLSCEQNLNHDAMYWYRQDPGQGLRLIYYSQIVNDFQKGDIAEGYSVSREKKESFPLTVTSAQKNPTAFYLCASSRIGRRTVNEKLFFGSGTQLSVL.

The V gene is TRBV20-1, the J gene TRBJ1-2; 10 bases are a match to TRBD1. V shed 7 bases and J 7 bases; nucleotides not matched to a gene: 3. From germline, CDR1 is DFQATT and CDR2 SNEGSKA (reference sequence). CDR3 size: 11 residues. CDR3 sequence: CSGQGASGYTF. The CDR3 nucleotides are TGCAGTGGACAGGGGGCCTCTGGCTACACCTTC.

This chain joins TRBV12-3 or TRBV12-4 and TRBJ2-1; possibly TRBD2 for D (5 bases). Deletions cut 7 bases from V and 9 bases from J, with 13 bases between. This CDR3 spans 12 amino acids. In DNA form, the CDR3 reads TGTGCCAGCACCGTGTCAGCGGCTGAGCAGTTCTTC. Residues: CASTVSAAEQFF.

This rearrangement joins TRBV24-1 to TRBJ1-1; TRBD1 matches 11 bases. V was pared by 2 bases and J by 1 base, with 8 bases of the junction left unmatched. Germline values: CDR1 KGHDR, CDR2 SFDVKD. The CDR3 spans 18 residues. CDR3 sequence: CATSDSRGQGATNTEAFF. CDR3 nucleotide sequence: TGTGCCACCAGTGATTCCAGAGGACAGGGGGCGACGAACACTGAAGCTTTCTTT.

This sequence joins TRBV6-5 and TRBJ1-5; TRBD1 matches 9 bases. Trimming at V came to 6 bases and at J to 7 bases, leaving 10 bases not matched to a gene. From germline, CDR1 is MNHEY and CDR2 SVGAGI. The CDR3 consists of 15 residues. CDR3 sequence (DNA): TGTGCCAGCAGCGTAGTGACAGGGGGTGCGCAGCCCCAGCATTTT. It translates to CASSVVTGGAQPQHF.

The V and J genes are TRBV10-2 and TRBJ1-5; D might be TRBD1 (5 bases). V lost 2 bases to trimming and J lost 4 bases, with 9 bases between them. The CDR3 has 14 amino acids. Germline CDR1 reads WSHSY; CDR2 reads SAAADI. For the CDR3, the DNA is TGCGCCAGCAGTGAGATAGGGGCGAATCAGCCCCAGCATTTT. Translation: CASSEIGANQPQHF.

The genes are TRBV5-4 and TRBJ2-3; possibly TRBD1 or TRBD2 for D (5 bases each). Germline assignment: CDR1 SGHNT and CDR2 YYREEE (reference sequence). V gave up 4 bases and J gave up 4 bases, with 13 bases separating them. CDR3 length: 14 amino acids. The CDR3 is CASSLGRGADTQYF. The CDR3 DNA sequence: TGTGCCAGCAGCCTGGGACGAGGAGCAGATACGCAGTATTTT.

This chain uses TRBV24-1 with TRBJ2-2, with TRBD1 identical over 9 bases. Trimming removed 5 bases from V and 5 bases from J; junction bases left unmatched: 5. This CDR3 has 15 residues. Germline CDR1 reads KGHDR; CDR2 reads SFDVKD. This chain's CDR3 is CATSVQGALTGELFF. Here the CDR3 DNA reads TGTGCCACCAGTGTACAGGGGGCGTTGACCGGGGAGCTGTTTTTT.

The chain links TRBV27 to TRBJ2-1, with 11 bases that match TRBD2. Per the germline V gene, CDR1 is MNHEY and CDR2 is SMNVEV (reference sequence). The length of the CDR3 is 14 residues. The trim removed 8 bases at V and 9 bases at J, leaving 9 bases unmatched. The CDR3 loop reads CASVQTSGSPEQFF. The CDR3 coding sequence is TGTGCCAGCGTTCAAACTAGCGGGAGCCCTGAGCAGTTCTTC.

The J gene is TRBJ1-2, the V gene TRBV5-4; D may be TRBD1 (5 bases). This CDR3 comprises 13 residues. CDR1 and CDR2 from the germline V gene are SGHNT and YYREEE (reference sequence). Between the trimmed V and J ends, which lost 0 bases and 8 bases, there was a span of 11 bases. The CDR3 reads CASSLAAGPGYTF. The DNA for the CDR3 is TGTGCCAGCAGCTTGGCGGCAGGGCCCGGCTACACCTTC.

The chain couples TRBV5-1 to TRBJ1-2, with TRBD1 matching 7 bases. V gave up 5 bases and J gave up 6 bases; unmatched junction bases: 4. Germline assignment: CDR1 SGHRS and CDR2 YFSETQ. The CDR3 has 12 residues. CDR3 nucleotides: TGCGCCAGCAGTGGACAGGCTGATGGCTACACCTTC. This translates into CASSGQADGYTF.

The CDR3 sequence: CASSYSRVYEQYF. CDR3 in DNA: TGTGCCAGCAGTTACTCCAGGGTTTACGAGCAGTACTTC. The rearrangement uses TRBV6-6 and TRBJ2-7; possible D gene TRBD1, 5 bases. V was pared by 0 bases and J by 4 bases, with 7 bases between. Per germline, CDR1 MNHNY and CDR2 SVGAGI (reference sequence). The CDR3 covers 13 residues.

This clone was recorded a few times. This chain joins TRBV30 and TRBJ1-1; possible D gene TRBD1, 6 bases. With 0 bases removed from V and 0 bases from J, the gap between germline ends came to 11 bases. Germline lookup yields CDR1 GTSNPN and CDR2 SVGIG (reference sequence). The CDR3 covers 15 residues. CDR3 protein: CAWSVGGAVNTEAFF. The CDR3 bases are TGTGCCTGGAGTGTGGGGGGGGCCGTGAACACTGAAGCTTTCTTT.

This clone was seen only once. This chain connects TRBV20-1 to TRBJ2-7; D might be TRBD2 (7 bases). The CDR3 has 13 amino acids. Looked up from germline, CDR1 is DFQATT and CDR2 is SNEGSKA (reference sequence). V lost 3 bases and J lost 3, with 12 bases in between. CDR3: CSASFGGLYEQYF. DNA of the CDR3: TGCAGTGCTAGTTTCGGGGGGCTCTACGAGCAGTACTTC.

This clone was counted a few times. The CDR3 reads CASFRTGEAYNSPLHF. The CDR3 DNA is TGTGCCAGTTTTCGGACAGGGGAGGCGTATAATTCACCCCTCCACTTT. This chain connects TRBV6-6 to TRBJ1-6; TRBD1 agrees at 9 bases. With V trimmed by 9 bases and J by 4 bases, 10 bases remained unmatched. CDR1 and CDR2 (germline): MNHNY, SVGAGI (reference sequence). The CDR3 sequence is 16 residues long.

This sequence joins TRBV24-1 and TRBJ2-3; perhaps TRBD2 as D (6 bases). The CDR3 spans 13 residues. Germline CDR1 reads KGHDR; CDR2 reads SFDVKD. V was shortened by 4 bases and J by 6 bases, with 10 bases between the two germline ends. The CDR3 nucleotides are TGTGCCACCAGTGAAACTAGCCCCGATACGCAGTATTTT. Translating gives CATSETSPDTQYF.